What follows are 4 T cell receptor beta chains derived from one specimen sequenced in a study of T cells of healthy individuals. TCRdb re-derived calls from the 5' RACE reads in MiXCR, one entry per CDR3 protein. This sample yields 40,000 to 45,000 distinct CDR3 sequences, of which 4.5% are seen a single time; approximately 8.5% belongs to the top ten. Source of these receptors: a human donor in good health.

The table lists this clonotype with many counts. The chain carries TRBV20-1 and TRBJ1-5, with D uncertain. Trimming took 3 bases from V and 7 from J, leaving 13 bases between them. The CDR3 contains 13 residues. The V gene's germline CDR1 is DFQATT and CDR2 SNEGSKA (reference sequence). The chain's CDR3 is CSASKGVGQPQHF. CDR3 nucleotide sequence: TGCAGTGCTAGTAAAGGTGTGGGGCAGCCCCAGCATTTT.

V usage is TRBV3-1 and J usage is TRBJ2-1, with 8 positions matching TRBD2. Germline trimming cut 1 base from V and 12 bases from J; bases unmatched to any gene: 14. Germline CDR1 is LGHDT and CDR2 is YNNKEL (reference sequence). The CDR3 has 16 amino acids. DNA for the CDR3: TGTGCCAGCAGCCAAGTTCGCGGGAGGTTCGCTTTTCCGCAGTTCTTC. Translating gives CASSQVRGRFAFPQFF.

The chain combines TRBV7-8 with TRBJ1-3, with D tentatively TRBD1 (6 bases). Trimming took 2 bases from V and 0 from J, leaving 11 bases between them. Germline CDR1 is SGHVS and CDR2 is FQNEAQ. This CDR3 region has 16 residues. The CDR3 sequence is CASSLLGANSGNTIYF. DNA for the CDR3: TGTGCCAGCAGCTTATTGGGGGCCAACTCTGGAAACACCATATATTTT.

The gene calls are TRBV19 and TRBJ2-2; D possibly corresponds to TRBD2 (6 bases). The CDR3 covers 12 residues. The V end lost 5 bases, the J end lost 6 bases, and 7 bases lay between the germline ends. Germline CDR1 reads LNHDA; CDR2 reads SQIVND (reference sequence). The CDR3 coding sequence is TGTGCCAGTAGTGCGGGACCCGGGGAGCTGTTTTTT. Translation: CASSAGPGELFF.